This passage covers 10 T cell receptor beta chains from one sample sequenced in a study of long-term antiretroviral therapy in people with HIV. An immunoSEQ assay, version v3.0, was performed at survey level. Profiling relied on immunoSEQ multiplex PCR, and the TCRdb table lists in-frame clones only, not all of them. The sample lists 7,000 to 9,000 clones, about three quarters occurring once. Material: unsorted PBMCs, obtained 0.6 years before starting antiretroviral therapy. The source is a man in his forties or fifties with HIV.

CDR3: CASSLGGESYEQYF. CDR3 in DNA: TGCGCCAGCAGCTTGGGGGGCGAAAGCTACGAGCAGTACTTC. This chain joins TRBV5-1 and TRBJ2-7, with a possible D match to TRBD1 (5 bases). The V gene lost 0 bases and the J gene lost 3 bases, with 10 bases spanning the gap. The CDR3 runs 14 residues. CDR1 is SGHRS, CDR2 YFSETQ, per germline.

The chain combines TRBV11-3 with TRBJ1-2; 9 bases line up with TRBD1. The CDR3 is 13 amino acids. Trimming at V came to 4 bases and at J to 7 bases, leaving 4 bases not matched to a gene. In germline, CDR1 is SGHNT, CDR2 YENEEA. CDR3 amino acids: CASSSRDRVGYTF. DNA of the CDR3: TGTGCCAGCAGCTCCCGGGACAGGGTTGGCTACACCTTC. Full variable domain (rest looked up from reference TRBV11-3 and TRBJ1-2): EAGVVQSPRYKIIEKKQPVAFWCNPISGHNTLYWYLQNLGQGPELLIRYENEEAVDDSQLPKDRFSAERLKGVDSTLKIQPAELGDSAVYLCASSSRDRVGYTFGSGTRLTVV.

The rearrangement links TRBV2 to TRBJ2-3, with TRBD2 identical over 13 bases. The CDR3 spans 17 residues. Germline CDR1 SNHLY, CDR2 FYNNEI. V lost 6 bases, J lost 2 bases, and 8 bases stayed unmatched. In DNA form, the CDR3 reads TGTGCCAGCAGGGGTAGACTAGCGGGGGGACACACAGATACGCAGTATTTT. Protein product: CASRGRLAGGHTDTQYF.

The chain carries TRBV11-2 and TRBJ1-3; D gene ambiguous. The germline V gene encodes CDR1 SGHAT and CDR2 FQNNGV. V was trimmed by 1 base and J by 3 bases, leaving 7 bases between them. This CDR3 has 14 amino acids. Here the CDR3 DNA reads TGTGCCAGCAGCTTAGTCGGGATTGGAAACACCATATATTTT. It is translated as CASSLVGIGNTIYF.

The V gene is TRBV15, the J gene TRBJ2-7; TRBD1 aligns across 8 bases. This CDR3 is 13 amino acids long. V lost 0 bases to trimming and J lost 7 bases; unmatched junction nucleotides: 2. Germline assignment: CDR1 LNHNV and CDR2 YYDKDF (reference sequence). Written as DNA, the CDR3 is TGTGCCACCAGCAGAGACAGGGGGCGGGAGCAGTACTTC. It specifies CATSRDRGREQYF. The full variable domain, its missing parts supplied by reference TRBV15 and TRBJ2-7, is DAMVIQNPRYQVTQFGKPVTLSCSQTLNHNVMYWYQQKSSQAPKLLFHYYDKDFNNEADTPDNFQSRRPNTSFCFLDIRSPGLGDTAMYLCATSRDRGREQYFGPGTRLTVT.

This clone was picked up one time. V is TRBV7-9 and J is TRBJ1-4; TRBD1 matches at 12 bases. V trimming: 5 bases; J trimming: 15 bases; junction bases outside the gene matches: 10. The CDR3 consists of 14 residues. Germline-derived CDR1 and CDR2 are SEHNR and FQNEAQ (reference sequence). CDR3 in amino acids: CASSLGTGGRGVFF. The CDR3 DNA is TGTGCCAGCAGCCTCGGGACAGGGGGCCGCGGAGTGTTTTTT.

This chain uses TRBV5-1 with TRBJ1-1, with D unresolved. Trimming removed 7 bases at V and 1 base at J, with 8 bases between. Germline assignment: CDR1 SGHRS and CDR2 YFSETQ. This CDR3 comprises 12 residues. The CDR3 DNA sequence: TGCGCCAGCGGGGAGACGAACACTGAAGCTTTCTTT. Residues: CASGETNTEAFF.

This chain joins TRBV5-6 and TRBJ1-3; unclear D gene. There are 16 residues in the CDR3. CDR1 and CDR2 (germline): SGHDT, YYEEEE. With 1 base removed from V and 4 bases from J, the gap between germline ends came to 15 bases. The CDR3 bases are TGTGCCAGCAGCTTGACGGGAAGCCAGGTCGGAAACACCATATATTTT. Encoded protein: CASSLTGSQVGNTIYF.

V gene TRBV11-2 combines with J gene TRBJ1-2; possible D gene TRBD1, 6 bases. Trimming took 5 bases from V and 0 from J, leaving 10 bases between them. This CDR3 contains 14 residues. Per the germline V gene, CDR1 is SGHAT and CDR2 is FQNNGV. For the CDR3, the DNA is TGTGCCAGCAGCCGGGACACAGCTAACTATGGCTACACCTTC. Translation gives CASSRDTANYGYTF.

The chain links TRBV7-8 to TRBJ2-1; 10 bases agree with TRBD2. V shed 2 bases, J shed 6 bases, and the junction held 4 bases outside the gene matches. Germline CDR1 reads SGHVS; CDR2 reads FQNEAQ. CDR3 length: 15 residues. The CDR3 reads CASSLSGLASNEQFF. The DNA for the CDR3 is TGTGCCAGCAGCTTATCGGGACTAGCGTCCAATGAGCAGTTCTTC.